The rows below give T cell receptor beta chains drawn from one sample of a study of control samples from healthy donors and cancer patients. The assay was immunoSEQ multiplex PCR, and TCRdb's table has in-frame clones only and misses some. In the table there are some 140,000 clones, approximately 90% of which are singletons. The specimen was blood. The origin of the receptors is a woman aged 25 to 39 in good health. Each CDR3 is given with its conserved first and last residue. A D gene is named only where the DNA matches it firmly. Size is stated for part of the rows, as once, few or many counts, or as a class when the clone is expanded.

V	J	size	D	CDR3	DNA
TRBV6-6	TRBJ2-1	-	-	CASSSDGPGSYNEQFF	TGTGCCAGCAGTTCGGACGGGCCAGGCTCCTACAATGAGCAGTTCTTC
TRBV30	TRBJ1-2	-	-	CALIPNTGHYGYTF	TGTGCCTTAATCCCTAATACAGGGCACTATGGCTACACCTTC
TRBV12-3/TRBV12-4	TRBJ2-1	-	-	CASSFPAIF	TGTGCCAGCAGTTTCCCCGCGATCTTC
TRBV7-2	TRBJ2-5	-	-	CASSLASREDAQYF	TGTGCCAGCAGCTTAGCGTCTCGGGAAGATGCCCAGTACTTC
TRBV7-9	TRBJ2-5	-	-	CASSLNGKAGSQETQYF	TGTGCCAGCAGCTTAAATGGGAAGGCGGGGTCACAAGAGACCCAGTACTTC
TRBV3-1/TRBV3-2	TRBJ1-4	-	-	CASSQVSGATNEKLFF	TGTGCCAGCAGCCAGGTATCAGGGGCCACTAATGAAAAACTGTTTTTT
TRBV18	TRBJ1-1	-	TRBD1	CASSPFLQGADTEAFF	TGTGCCAGCTCACCATTCCTCCAGGGGGCCGACACTGAAGCTTTCTTT
TRBV12-3/TRBV12-4	TRBJ1-1	-	-	CASRGGPTGEAFF	TGTGCCAGCAGAGGAGGGCCCACAGGGGAAGCTTTCTTT
TRBV19	TRBJ1-2	-	TRBD1	CASSGTATYHGYTF	TGTGCCAGTAGCGGGACAGCAACATATCACGGCTACACCTTC
TRBV19	TRBJ1-1	-	-	CASSTRTSEAFF	TGTGCCAGTAGTACCAGGACGTCTGAAGCTTTCTTT
TRBV10-3	TRBJ2-5	-	-	CAISENGAEETQYF	TGTGCCATCAGTGAGAACGGGGCCGAAGAGACCCAGTACTTC
TRBV28	TRBJ1-5	-	-	CASSGQSRQPQHF	TGTGCCAGCTCAGGACAGTCGCGTCAGCCCCAGCATTTT
TRBV12-3/TRBV12-4	TRBJ2-7	few	-	CASRATSSYEQYF	TGTGCCAGCAGAGCGACTAGCTCCTACGAGCAGTACTTC
TRBV2	TRBJ1-4	-	-	CAKGTENEKLFF	TGTGCCAAGGGGACCGAGAATGAAAAACTGTTTTTT
TRBV7-2	TRBJ2-7	few	TRBD1	CASSLGSRGPYEQYF	TGTGCCAGCAGCTTAGGGTCCAGGGGGCCCTACGAGCAGTACTTC
TRBV6-1	TRBJ2-1	once	-	CASSEPGSSYNEQFF	TGTGCCAGCAGTGAACCTGGGAGCTCCTACAATGAGCAGTTCTTC
TRBV7-3	TRBJ2-5	-	-	CASSLTRLGGGAPETQYF	TGTGCCAGCAGCTTAACCCGACTAGGAGGTGGGGCCCCAGAGACCCAGTACTTC
TRBV19	TRBJ1-6	-	-	CASSPGTLSSYNSPLHF	TGTGCCAGTAGCCCCGGGACCTTGAGCTCCTATAATTCACCCCTCCACTTT
TRBV2	TRBJ2-5	-	-	CASSEARAGRGETQYF	TGTGCCAGCAGTGAAGCGCGGGCAGGGAGGGGGGAGACCCAGTACTTC
TRBV11-3	TRBJ2-5	-	-	CASSPGPKETQYF	TGTGCCAGCAGCCCGGGGCCCAAAGAGACCCAGTACTTC
TRBV28	TRBJ2-1	-	-	CATSPSRAEQFF	TGTGCCACTTCCCCGAGTCGGGCTGAGCAGTTCTTC
TRBV29-1	TRBJ1-1	few	-	CSVGGAGTEAFF	TGCAGCGTTGGTGGGGCGGGAACTGAAGCTTTCTTT
TRBV5-1	TRBJ2-3	-	-	CASSLLGGTETDTQYF	TGCGCCAGCAGCTTGCTGGGAGGAACAGAGACAGATACGCAGTATTTT
TRBV15	TRBJ1-6	-	-	CATSRGDRDNSPLHF	TGTGCCACCAGCAGAGGGGACCGCGATAATTCACCCCTCCACTTT
TRBV3-1/TRBV3-2	TRBJ2-2	-	-	CASSQLSGELFF	TGTGCCAGCAGCCAACTATCCGGGGAGCTGTTTTTT
TRBV30	TRBJ2-7	-	TRBD1	CAWSTTGYHEQYF	TGTGCCTGGAGTACGACAGGGTACCACGAGCAGTACTTC
TRBV5-1	TRBJ1-2	-	-	CASSLAQGETYGYTF	TGCGCCAGCAGCTTGGCCCAAGGGGAGACCTATGGCTACACCTTC
TRBV6-5	TRBJ2-2	-	TRBD2	CASRPGLAHTGELFF	TGTGCCAGCAGGCCTGGACTAGCGCACACCGGGGAGCTGTTTTTT
TRBV19	TRBJ1-3	once	-	CASSIVSSSSGNTIYF	TGTGCCAGTAGTATAGTGAGCAGCTCCTCTGGAAACACCATATATTTT
TRBV30	TRBJ2-7	-	TRBD2	CAWIKSFSRGSNSYEQYF	TGTGCCTGGATAAAAAGCTTTTCGCGGGGGTCTAACTCCTACGAGCAGTACTTC
TRBV30	TRBJ1-4	-	-	CACSRSMANEKLFF	TGTGCCTGTAGTAGGAGTATGGCTAATGAAAAACTGTTTTTT
TRBV3-1/TRBV3-2	TRBJ2-7	-	-	CASSQDISSYEQYF	TGTGCCAGCAGCCAAGATATCAGTTCCTACGAGCAGTACTTC
TRBV19	TRBJ1-2	-	-	CASSFVGANYGYTF	TGTGCCAGTAGTTTTGTGGGAGCTAACTATGGCTACACCTTC
TRBV28	TRBJ2-3	-	TRBD2	CASSGTSGSWTDTQYF	TGTGCCAGCAGTGGGACTAGCGGGAGTTGGACAGATACGCAGTATTTT
TRBV5-3	TRBJ2-2	-	TRBD2	CARGTSGKREEYTGELFF	TGTGCCAGAGGCACATCGGGAAAGCGGGAGGAATACACCGGGGAGCTGTTTTTT
TRBV6-5	TRBJ2-1	-	TRBD2	CASSSLSGRAYNEQFF	TGTGCCAGCAGTTCTCTTAGCGGGAGGGCCTACAATGAGCAGTTCTTC
TRBV3-1/TRBV3-2	TRBJ2-7	-	TRBD2	CASSQSGTRSSYEQYF	TGTGCCAGCAGCCAATCAGGGACTAGGAGCTCCTACGAGCAGTACTTC
TRBV19	TRBJ1-5	-	TRBD1	CASSIARGGNQPQHF	TGTGCCAGTAGTATAGCCAGGGGGGGAAATCAGCCCCAGCATTTT
TRBV4-1	TRBJ2-3	-	-	CASSQGGGFPSSGPDTQYF	TGCGCCAGCAGCCAAGGTGGGGGGTTCCCATCCTCGGGGCCAGATACGCAGTATTTT
TRBV7-9	TRBJ1-1	-	-	CASSLAPWGDPEAFF	TGTGCCAGCAGCTTAGCCCCTTGGGGGGACCCCGAAGCTTTCTTT
TRBV30	TRBJ2-7	-	TRBD1	CAGRDRLRTYEQYF	TGTGCCGGACGGGACAGGCTAAGGACCTACGAGCAGTACTTC
TRBV20-1	TRBJ2-7	-	-	CSARDGDLKYF	TGCAGTGCTAGAGATGGGGATCTTAAGTACTTC
TRBV3-1/TRBV3-2	TRBJ2-7	once	-	CASRPSGGSGSEQYF	TGTGCCAGCAGGCCCTCGGGGGGCTCCGGGTCCGAGCAGTACTTC
TRBV6-5	TRBJ2-3	-	-	CASSYIPSVQDTQYF	TGTGCCAGCAGTTACATTCCTAGCGTGCAAGATACGCAGTATTTT
TRBV2	TRBJ2-7	few	TRBD1	CALGRGQGIIEQYF	TGTGCCTTAGGGAGGGGACAGGGAATTATCGAGCAGTACTTC
TRBV7-9	TRBJ2-1	once	-	CASSLAGVGNEQFF	TGTGCCAGCAGCTTAGCGGGAGTGGGCAATGAGCAGTTCTTC
TRBV5-6	TRBJ1-5	-	TRBD1	CASSHKPNRGYSNQPQHF	TGTGCCAGCAGCCATAAGCCTAACAGGGGTTATAGCAATCAGCCCCAGCATTTT
TRBV7-3	TRBJ1-1	once	-	CASSLTGRSDTEAFF	TGTGCCAGCAGCTTAACAGGAAGGAGCGACACTGAAGCTTTCTTT
TRBV4-2	TRBJ2-5	-	TRBD2	CASSRGTSGVIETQYF	TGTGCCAGCAGCCGCGGGACTAGCGGCGTCATCGAGACCCAGTACTTC
TRBV3-1/TRBV3-2	TRBJ2-2	-	TRBD1	CASSTPGQITGELFF	TGTGCCAGCAGCACACCGGGACAGATCACCGGGGAGCTGTTTTTT
TRBV19	TRBJ1-5	-	TRBD1	CASSDPGQDALYSNQPQHF	TGTGCCAGTAGTGACCCGGGACAGGACGCTCTATATAGCAATCAGCCCCAGCATTTT
TRBV7-3	TRBJ2-3	-	-	CASSSRTWSVQYF	TGTGCCAGCAGCTCCCGGACTTGGTCGGTCCAGTATTTT
TRBV4-1	TRBJ2-7	-	-	CASSLTENYEQYF	TGCGCCAGCAGCCTTACAGAGAACTACGAGCAGTACTTC
TRBV5-4	TRBJ2-2	-	-	CASSLRSNTGELFF	TGTGCCAGCAGCTTGAGGTCGAACACCGGGGAGCTGTTTTTT